This T cell receptor (beta chain) came from a study of radiotherapy plus CTLA-4 blockade in lung cancer. Background on the study: Under 20% of enrolled patients responded objectively, and about 30% had disease control. Study-level results: Radiotherapy plus ipilimumab was followed by expansion in blood of tumor-derived TCR clones. Early shifts in blood T cell clones, with interferon-beta, reportedly predicted response best.

On this clone: Its antigen is not known.

Libraries were prepared by immunoSEQ multiplex PCR; TCRdb keeps only in-frame clonotypes and omits some of them. Counted here are about 77,000 clones, over 65% occurring once; the ten biggest clones make up more than 8%. The CDR3 contains 15 residues. Germline CDR1 reads SGHVS; CDR2 reads FQNEAQ. Trimming removed 3 bases at V and 0 bases at J, with 12 bases between. Patients in the study, people with chemo-refractory metastatic non-small-cell lung cancer, received focal radiation plus ipilimumab CTLA-4 blockade. Here the sequenced sample was peripheral blood, taken from a patient treated with radiotherapy plus ipilimumab. The sequence was collected from a human donor with non-small cell lung cancer whose response to radiotherapy plus ipilimumab could not be evaluated. V gene TRBV7-8 combines with J gene TRBJ2-7; TRBD2 is a possible D gene (6 bases). CDR3 region: CASSLGTAPSYEQYF. CDR3 bases: TGTGCCAGCAGCTTGGGGACTGCACCCTCCTACGAGCAGTACTTC.